This entry features one T cell receptor beta chain sequence. No antigen is known for it. Profiled with immunoSEQ multiplex PCR; TCRdb holds only in-frame clones, not every one. The sample carries some 100,000 clones, more than 90% recorded once. This sample is drawn from a study of siplizumab effects on memory and regulatory T cells. Study outcomes and limitations: Significantly reduced by siplizumab was the cumulative frequency of alloreactive sequences, namely those traceable to unstimulated CD4+ memory cells. Naive or memory phenotype assignment was not possible for roughly 75-96% of proliferating CD4+ or CD8+ clones. Unstimulated naive T cells seemed to show more diversity than memory cells did, and they also seemed to be among the major contributors to the alloresponse.

This clonotype was obtained from a human donor in good health. Some clones in this sample may be carry-over from other donors' samples. Input material: CD4+ T cells sorted from blood.

The CDR3: CASSPGPSNQPQHF. CDR3 sequence (DNA): TGTGCCAGCAGTCCCGGGCCTAGCAATCAGCCCCAGCATTTT. The J gene is TRBJ1-5, the V gene TRBV7-9; the D is unclear. Trimming shortened V by 6 bases and J by 0 bases, and 9 bases separated the two germline ends. Germline V lookup: CDR1 SEHNR, CDR2 FQNEAQ (reference sequence). The CDR3 is made up of 14 amino acids.